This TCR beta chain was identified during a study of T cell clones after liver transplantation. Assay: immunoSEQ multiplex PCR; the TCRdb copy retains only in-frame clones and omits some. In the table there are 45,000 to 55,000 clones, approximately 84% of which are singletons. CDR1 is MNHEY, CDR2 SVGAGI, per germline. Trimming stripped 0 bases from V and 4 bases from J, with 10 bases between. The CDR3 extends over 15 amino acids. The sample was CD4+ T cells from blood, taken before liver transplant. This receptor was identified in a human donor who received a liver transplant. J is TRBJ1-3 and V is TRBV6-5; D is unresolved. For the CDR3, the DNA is TGTGCCAGCAGTTACTCGAGAAGGTTGGGAAACACCATATATTTT. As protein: CASSYSRRLGNTIYF.